These 30 T cell receptor beta chains originate from one sample sequenced in a study of naive and memory T cell subsets. A UMI-containing oligonucleotide was joined by 3' ligation to the TCR cDNA template. Ligated cDNA underwent four rounds of PCR with nested alpha and beta constant region primers and SP2. TCRdb called the 5' RACE reads again in MiXCR, with one record for every CDR3 protein. The sample has 50,000 to 60,000 distinct CDR3 sequences, 6.5% to 8.5% seen once. Receptors originate from a female donor in good health.

This clonotype was seen repeatedly, ten times or more. The rearrangement uses TRBV20-1 and TRBJ1-1; perhaps TRBD1 as D (6 bases). The CDR3 totals 14 residues. V dropped 0 bases and J dropped 6 bases, with 14 bases sitting between them. CDR1 and CDR2 (germline): DFQATT, SNEGSKA (reference sequence). Written as DNA, the CDR3 is TGCAGTGCTAGAGAATCCGCAGGGGACGCTGAAGCTTTCTTT. As protein: CSARESAGDAEAFF.

In this sample, this clonotype turned up many times. The chain joins TRBV4-1 to TRBJ1-3; D is uncertain. The length of the CDR3 is 19 residues. Germline V gene sequence: CDR1 MGHRA, CDR2 YSYEKL. Trimming stripped 2 bases from V and 0 bases from J, with 20 bases between. CDR3: CASSQLPKLARTSGNTIYF. The CDR3, as DNA: TGCGCCAGCAGCCAACTCCCTAAACTTGCACGAACCTCTGGAAACACCATATATTTT.

At least ten counts were recorded for this clonotype. The chain links TRBV29-1 to TRBJ2-3; the D gene could be TRBD1 or TRBD2 (5 bases each). CDR3 length: 13 amino acids. Germline lookup yields CDR1 SQVTM and CDR2 ANQGSEA. V lost 7 bases and J lost 4, with 15 bases in between. CDR3 region: CSARDGVSDTQYF. The CDR3 DNA reads as TGCAGCGCCCGGGACGGAGTTTCAGATACGCAGTATTTT.

This clonotype was observed a handful of times. The chain is built from TRBV9 and TRBJ2-1, with TRBD2 matching 14 bases. The V segment lost 3 bases and the J segment 0 bases; nucleotides outside the gene matches: 14. The CDR3 totals 21 residues. Germline V gene data show CDR1 as SGDLS and CDR2 as YYNGEE. Here the CDR3 reads CASSARGRRLAGGSSYNEQFF. The CDR3, as DNA: TGTGCCAGCAGCGCTCGGGGTCGGAGACTAGCGGGGGGGAGCTCCTACAATGAGCAGTTCTTC.

This clonotype has ten or more counts. This chain links TRBV5-4 with TRBJ2-5, with 8 bases lining up with TRBD1. This CDR3 has 13 residues. The germline CDR1 and CDR2 sequences are SGHNT and YYREEE (reference sequence). V was pared by 3 bases and J by 3 bases, with 1 base of the junction left unmatched. The CDR3 DNA sequence: TGTGCCAGCAGCTCGGACAGGGAAGAGACCCAGTACTTC. This translates into CASSSDREETQYF.

This clonotype was counted many times. V usage is TRBV7-2 and J usage is TRBJ2-4; possible D gene TRBD1, 6 bases. The ends were cut back, 5 bases at V and 0 bases at J, with 17 bases in the middle. Germline assignment: CDR1 SGHTA and CDR2 FQGNSA. CDR3 size: 17 residues. The CDR3 sequence is CASSTPTGYLAKNIQYF. The CDR3 DNA is TGTGCCAGCAGCACTCCGACAGGCTACCTAGCCAAAAACATTCAGTACTTC. Filled out from reference TRBV7-2 and TRBJ2-4, the complete variable domain reads GAGVSQSPSNKVTEKGKDVELRCDPISGHTALYWYRQSLGQGLEFLIYFQGNSAPDKSGLPSDRFSAERTGGSVSTLTIQRTQQEDSAVYLCASSTPTGYLAKNIQYFGAGTRLSVL.

This clonotype was counted a few times. The chain is built from TRBV5-5 and TRBJ2-3, with 9 bases that match TRBD1. The CDR3 runs 15 residues. V shed 5 bases and J 6 bases; nucleotides not matched to a gene: 10. Germline V lookup: CDR1 SGHKS, CDR2 YYEKEE (reference sequence). The CDR3 coding sequence is TGTGCCAGCAGTGCCGTGGGACAGGGTCCCGATACGCAGTATTTT. It specifies CASSAVGQGPDTQYF.

This clonotype was found a few times. This chain joins TRBV6-5 and TRBJ2-3, with 10 bases fitting TRBD1. J was trimmed by 4 bases and V by 7 bases; bases with no gene match: 5. Germline values: CDR1 MNHEY, CDR2 SVGAGI. The CDR3 has 14 residues. This chain's CDR3 is CASTRDRGSDTQYF. The CDR3, as DNA: TGTGCCAGCACCCGGGACAGGGGATCAGATACGCAGTATTTT.

This clonotype was detected only once. One junction end disagrees with the germline gene, perhaps due to a read error. This chain joins TRBV5-1 and TRBJ2-4, with D possibly called TRBD1 or TRBD2 (5 bases each). This CDR3 has 13 residues. Per the germline V gene, CDR1 is SGHRS and CDR2 is YFSETQ. Here the CDR3 DNA reads TGCGTCAGCAGCTTGGTTGGGGGAAACATTCAGTACTTC. As protein: CVSSLVGGNIQYF. Combining the CDR3 with reference TRBV5-1 and TRBJ2-4 gives the whole variable domain KAGVTQTPRYLIKTRGQQVTLSCSPISGHRSVSWYQQTPGQGLQFLFEYFSETQRNKGNFPGRFSGRQFSNSRSEMNVSTLELGDSALYLCVSSLVGGNIQYFGAGTRLSVL.

This sequence joins TRBV12-3 or TRBV12-4 and TRBJ1-1, with D possibly being TRBD1 (6 bases). The CDR3 length is 15 residues. Trimming stripped 7 bases from V and 5 bases from J, with 20 bases between. The CDR3 DNA reads as TGTGCCAGCACCTTAGCCGGGACTCAGGGGACTGAAGCTTTCTTT. Encoded protein: CASTLAGTQGTEAFF.

This clonotype has at least ten counts. V and J are TRBV29-1 and TRBJ1-1; TRBD1 might be the D (5 bases). The V end lost 3 bases, the J end lost 4 bases, and 15 bases lay between the germline ends. The germline gives CDR1 SQVTM, CDR2 ANQGSEA. The CDR3 contains 14 residues. CDR3 sequence: CSVEVLSGATEAFF. DNA for the CDR3: TGCAGCGTTGAGGTGTTGAGTGGGGCCACTGAAGCTTTCTTT.

At least ten counts were recorded for this clonotype. This chain joins TRBV20-1 and TRBJ2-1; D not resolved. Trimming cost V 3 bases and J 6 bases, with 9 bases left between them. CDR1 is DFQATT and CDR2 is SNEGSKA in the germline V gene (reference sequence). This CDR3 comprises 12 residues. This chain's CDR3 is CSASDRSNEQFF. The CDR3, as DNA: TGCAGTGCTAGTGACCGAAGCAATGAGCAGTTCTTC.

This chain connects TRBV6-2 or TRBV6-3 to TRBJ1-6; D ambiguous. V gave up 8 bases and J gave up 10 bases, with 9 bases separating them. The germline gives CDR1 MNHEY, CDR2 SVGEGT. This CDR3 region has 11 residues. The CDR3 DNA reads as TGTGCCAGCTCTAGTTCATCACCCCTCCACTTT. Translating it yields CASSSSSPLHF.

This clonotype was found a few times. This chain uses TRBV7-2 with TRBJ2-6, with 9 bases lining up with TRBD1. The trim removed 4 bases at V and 15 bases at J, leaving 4 bases unmatched. The germline CDR1 and CDR2 sequences are SGHTA and FQGNSA. The CDR3 consists of 12 residues. The DNA of the CDR3 is TGTGCCAGCAGCTCACAGGGGGCGACCCTGACTTTC. It yields the protein CASSSQGATLTF.

This clonotype was counted ten times or more. This rearrangement joins TRBV29-1 to TRBJ1-2; weak D call: TRBD1 (5 bases). The CDR3 consists of 14 residues. The V end lost 0 bases, the J end lost 4 bases, and 12 bases lay between the germline ends. The germline gives CDR1 SQVTM, CDR2 ANQGSEA. The CDR3 coding sequence is TGCAGCGTTGAAGATCGCAGGGAGACCTATGGCTACACCTTC. Translating gives CSVEDRRETYGYTF.

This chain connects TRBV2 to TRBJ2-1; TRBD2 might be the D (6 bases). V was clipped by 3 bases and J by 9 bases, with 18 bases between them. Germline CDR1 reads SNHLY; CDR2 reads FYNNEI. The CDR3 contains 15 residues. The CDR3 region is CASSEKIWGDGEQFF. The CDR3 nucleotides read TGTGCCAGCAGTGAGAAGATATGGGGGGACGGTGAGCAGTTCTTC. The whole variable domain, filled in from reference TRBV2 and TRBJ2-1, reads EPEVTQTPSHQVTQMGQEVILRCVPISNHLYFYWYRQILGQKVEFLVSFYNNEISEKSEIFDDQFSVERPDGSNFTLKIRSTKLEDSAMYFCASSEKIWGDGEQFFGPGTRLTVL.

The chain is built from TRBV28 and TRBJ2-7; 8 bases line up with TRBD1. The germline gives CDR1 MDHEN, CDR2 SYDVKM. The CDR3 has 14 residues. The V and J ends lost 5 bases and 2 bases, in that order; junction bases with no gene match: 5. The CDR3 sequence: CASSGRTGTYEQYF. CDR3 nucleotides: TGTGCCAGCAGTGGGAGGACAGGGACCTACGAGCAGTACTTC. Complete variable domain (other parts from reference TRBV28 and TRBJ2-7): DVKVTQSSRYLVKRTGEKVFLECVQDMDHENMFWYRQDPGLGLRLIYFSYDVKMKEKGDIPEGYSVSREKKERFSLILESASTNQTSMYLCASSGRTGTYEQYFGPGTRLTVT.

This clonotype was counted ten times or more. The chain employs TRBV4-3 and TRBJ1-4; no firm D call. The CDR3 spans 17 residues. Germline CDR1 and CDR2: LGHNA and YSLEER. V lost 0 bases, J lost 0 bases, and 11 bases lay in between. The CDR3 DNA reads TGCGCCAGCAGCCAAGATAGTAGGTCCTCAACTAATGAAAAACTGTTTTTT. It specifies CASSQDSRSSTNEKLFF.

To note about this clonotype: A much larger clone lies one base from this, so it may be a read error. This chain uses TRBV4-3 with TRBJ1-5; no clear D. Trimming stripped 5 bases from V and 4 bases from J, with 18 bases between. CDR1 and CDR2 from the germline V gene are LGHNA and YSLEER. The CDR3 has 16 residues. The CDR3 loop reads CASSGVYGFRNQPQHF. In nucleotides, the CDR3 is TGCGCCAGCAGCGGAGTATACGGGTTTAGGAATCAGCCCCAGCATTTT.

There are a few counts of this clonotype. The chain has TRBV4-3 and TRBJ1-5, with a weak D call TRBD1 (6 bases). Germline assignment: CDR1 LGHNA and CDR2 YSLEER. The CDR3 runs to 14 residues. Trimming pared 3 bases from V and 4 bases from J, leaving 10 bases between. CDR3 nucleotides: TGCGCCAGCAGCCACACCACAGGGAATCAGCCCCAGCATTTT. Its translation is CASSHTTGNQPQHF.

This clonotype was observed at least ten times. The chain combines TRBV7-3 with TRBJ1-2, with a possible D match to TRBD1 (6 bases). Germline CDR1 is SGHTA and CDR2 is FQGTGA. CDR3 length: 13 amino acids. V lost 5 bases, J lost 6 bases, and 13 bases lay in between. The CDR3 coding sequence is TGTGCCAGCAGCCCCGGCAGGGGAAATGGCTACACCTTC. Translated, it gives CASSPGRGNGYTF.

This clonotype was recorded at least ten times. The chain is built from TRBV2 and TRBJ1-1; D might be TRBD1 (5 bases). Trimming removed 5 bases at V and 6 bases at J, with 10 bases between. Germline V gene sequence: CDR1 SNHLY, CDR2 FYNNEI. The CDR3 extends over 12 amino acids. CDR3 sequence reads: CASSRGFPEAFF. The CDR3 DNA reads TGTGCCAGCAGTAGGGGTTTCCCTGAAGCTTTCTTT.

This clonotype was observed at least ten times. The chain uses TRBV6-2 or TRBV6-3 and TRBJ1-1; no definite D call. CDR3 length: 16 amino acids. CDR1 and CDR2 (germline): MNHEY, SVGEGT. V lost 7 bases, J lost 4 bases, and 22 bases lay in between. The CDR3 coding sequence is TGTGCCAGCACCCAAGGTCCTGCGGGCATGGGCACTGAAGCTTTCTTT. This sequence encodes CASTQGPAGMGTEAFF.

In this sample, this clonotype turned up many times. The CDR3 sequence: CASSAKGWLNTEAFF. The CDR3, as DNA: TGTGCCAGCAGTGCTAAGGGGTGGTTGAACACTGAAGCTTTCTTT. The gene calls are TRBV6-2 or TRBV6-3 and TRBJ1-1, with D possibly TRBD1 on 5 matching bases. V was clipped by 5 bases and J by 0 bases, with 13 bases between them. The germline CDR1 and CDR2 sequences are MNHEY and SVGEGT. This CDR3 is 15 amino acids long.

This clonotype was recorded many times. The CDR3 DNA follows: TGCAGTGCTGAGGGTTCGGGGAGCAATCAGCCCCAGCATTTT. Encoded protein: CSAEGSGSNQPQHF. The gene calls are TRBV20-1 and TRBJ1-5; D not certain. Germline CDR1 DFQATT, CDR2 SNEGSKA (reference sequence). Trimming pared 5 bases from V and 1 base from J, leaving 12 bases between. The length of the CDR3 is 14 residues.

This clonotype occurred many times. The V and J genes are TRBV28 and TRBJ2-7; TRBD2 matches at 11 bases. The germline CDR1 and CDR2 sequences are MDHEN and SYDVKM. The ends lost 6 bases at V and 3 bases at J; junction bases unmatched: 7. This CDR3 spans 15 amino acids. CDR3 sequence: CASSRSSGGVYEQYF. The CDR3 coding sequence is TGTGCCAGCAGCCGAAGTAGCGGGGGGGTCTACGAGCAGTACTTC.

The genes are TRBV6-2 or TRBV6-3 and TRBJ1-1; possible D gene TRBD1, 6 bases. With 2 bases removed from V and 0 bases from J, the gap between germline ends came to 10 bases. Germline V gene sequence: CDR1 MNHEY, CDR2 SVGEGT. This CDR3 is built from 15 residues. CDR3 residues: CASSYRTDMNTEAFF. The CDR3 DNA reads TGTGCCAGCAGTTACCGGACAGACATGAACACTGAAGCTTTCTTT.

The table lists this clonotype with a few counts. This chain joins TRBV7-9 and TRBJ2-7; no reliable D call. Deletions cut 5 bases from V and 0 bases from J, with 11 bases between. Germline V gene data show CDR1 as SEHNR and CDR2 as FQNEAQ (reference sequence). The CDR3 runs to 14 residues. CDR3 loop: CASSQQANSYEQYF. The CDR3 DNA reads as TGTGCCAGCAGCCAACAAGCTAACTCCTACGAGCAGTACTTC. Full variable domain (rest looked up from reference TRBV7-9 and TRBJ2-7): DTGVSQNPRHKITKRGQNVTFRCDPISEHNRLYWYRQTLGQGPEFLTYFQNEAQLEKSRLLSDRFSAERPKGSFSTLEIQRTEQGDSAMYLCASSQQANSYEQYFGPGTRLTVT.

V usage is TRBV5-4 and J usage is TRBJ1-2; possible D gene TRBD1, 6 bases. This CDR3 region has 15 residues. Trimming removed 2 bases from V and 7 bases from J, with 18 bases in between. Germline values: CDR1 SGHNT, CDR2 YYREEE (reference sequence). The CDR3 sequence: CASSLSNRGAGGYTF. CDR3 bases: TGTGCCAGCAGCTTATCTAACCGGGGGGCTGGTGGCTACACCTTC.

The chain is built from TRBV29-1 and TRBJ2-7; 11 bases map to TRBD1. This CDR3 has 14 amino acids. Trimming at V came to 7 bases and at J to 4 bases, leaving 9 bases not matched to a gene. Germline CDR1 reads SQVTM; CDR2 reads ANQGSEA. CDR3 bases: TGCAGCGCAACCCAAGGGACAGGGGGTTACGAGCAGTACTTC. Protein: CSATQGTGGYEQYF.